These 17 T cell receptor beta chains share one sample of origin, sequenced in a study of blood T cell repertoires in COVID-19. Repertoires were generated with immunoSEQ multiplex PCR, while TCRdb's copy carries only in-frame clones and drops some. The sample carries approximately 90,000 clones, around three quarters recorded once. Sequencing used peripheral blood. The receptors here all came from a woman aged 80 or over with acute or convalescent COVID-19.

This clone was detected only a few times. The V gene is TRBV21-1, the J gene TRBJ2-3; TRBD1 reflects the table's D call only, with no check against the DNA. TRBV21-1 is deemed a pseudogene. The CDR3 extends over 21 amino acids. In DNA form, the CDR3 reads TGTGCCAGCAGCAAAGGAACCCCCGTACGCGATTACAGGGCTAGCACAGATACGCAGTATTTT. Protein: CASSKGTPVRDYRASTDTQYF.

This chain links TRBV24-1 with TRBJ2-7, with D uncertain. The CDR3 extends over 9 amino acids. V lost 12 bases to trimming and J lost 4 bases, with 6 bases between them. Germline V gene sequence: CDR1 KGHDR, CDR2 SFDVKD. The chain's CDR3 is CALLYEQYF. The CDR3 DNA is TGTGCCCTATTATACGAGCAGTACTTC.

The V call is TRBV11-2, the J call TRBJ1-2, with 7 nucleotides matching TRBD1. CDR3 length: 14 amino acids. Germline V gene data show CDR1 as SGHAT and CDR2 as FQNNGV. Losses at the gene ends were 3 bases for V and 0 bases for J; bases not matched to a gene: 1. The CDR3 nucleotides are TGTGCCAGCAGCTTCGGGACAGCTAACTATGGCTACACCTTC. Amino acid sequence: CASSFGTANYGYTF.

The gene calls are TRBV9 and TRBJ2-5; D remains ambiguous. V shed 8 bases and J shed 1 base, with 15 bases lying between them. Germline CDR1 SGDLS, CDR2 YYNGEE. The CDR3 has 14 amino acids. CDR3 in amino acids: CASGGGQPQETQYF. CDR3 sequence (DNA): TGTGCCAGTGGCGGCGGTCAACCCCAAGAGACCCAGTACTTC.

V usage is TRBV5-1 and J usage is TRBJ2-1, with TRBD2 matching 8 bases. The germline CDR1 and CDR2 sequences are SGHRS and YFSETQ. CDR3 length: 14 amino acids. The junction had 7 bases not matched to a gene; V was cut back by 4 bases and J by 7 bases. The CDR3, as DNA: TGCGCCAGCAGCCTGGGGACTAGAGGTAATGAGCAGTTCTTC. Its protein is CASSLGTRGNEQFF. Looking up the rest from reference TRBV5-1 and TRBJ2-1 gives the full variable domain: KAGVTQTPRYLIKTRGQQVTLSCSPISGHRSVSWYQQTPGQGLQFLFEYFSETQRNKGNFPGRFSGRQFSNSRSEMNVSTLELGDSALYLCASSLGTRGNEQFFGPGTRLTVL.

The rearrangement joins TRBV19 to TRBJ2-6; 7 nucleotides match TRBD1. The V gene's germline CDR1 is LNHDA and CDR2 SQIVND (reference sequence). CDR3 size: 17 residues. J was trimmed by 0 bases and V by 6 bases; bases with no gene match: 8. In DNA form, the CDR3 reads TGTGCCAGTAGGTCACAGGGGATCCTCTCTGGGGCCAACGTCCTGACTTTC. Protein sequence: CASRSQGILSGANVLTF. Full variable domain (remainder filled in from reference TRBV19 and TRBJ2-6): DGGITQSPKYLFRKEGQNVTLSCEQNLNHDAMYWYRQDPGQGLRLIYYSQIVNDFQKGDIAEGYSVSREKKESFPLTVTSAQKNPTAFYLCASRSQGILSGANVLTFGAGSRLTVL.

The chain is built from TRBV29-1 and TRBJ2-5; 9 positions agree with TRBD1. V was clipped by 7 bases and J by 5 bases; unmatched bases: 8. The CDR3 length is 13 residues. Germline CDR1 SQVTM, CDR2 ANQGSEA. Here the CDR3 reads CSADRGVQETQYF. Here the CDR3 DNA reads TGCAGCGCAGACAGGGGGGTTCAGGAGACCCAGTACTTC.

The chain has TRBV5-8 and TRBJ1-3, with D unclear. Deletions cut 9 bases from V and 2 bases from J, with 12 bases between. The CDR3 covers 13 residues. CDR1 is SGHTS and CDR2 is YDEGEE in the germline V gene. This CDR3 reads CATRFPAGNTIYF. The CDR3 region has the DNA TGTGCCACCAGGTTTCCGGCTGGAAACACCATATATTTT.

This chain connects TRBV2 to TRBJ2-1; a weak D match, TRBD2 (6 bases). This CDR3 has 14 amino acids. Germline values: CDR1 SNHLY, CDR2 FYNNEI. The V end lost 10 bases, the J end lost 7 bases, and 20 bases lay between the germline ends. The CDR3, as DNA: TGTGCCATAACCCGGGAGACGTTGTGGAATGAGCAGTTCTTC. Translated, it gives CAITRETLWNEQFF.

In this sample, this clone turned up once. This chain links TRBV9 with TRBJ2-1; TRBD1 might be the D (6 bases). V lost 4 bases to trimming and J lost 4 bases, with 12 bases between them. Looked up from germline, CDR1 is SGDLS and CDR2 is YYNGEE. This CDR3 region has 14 residues. The CDR3 DNA reads TGTGCCAGCAGCAAGATGACAGGATACAATGAGCAGTTCTTC. Amino acid sequence: CASSKMTGYNEQFF. Full variable domain (outside the CDR3, taken from reference TRBV9 and TRBJ2-1): DSGVTQTPKHLITATGQRVTLRCSPRSGDLSVYWYQQSLDQGLQFLIQYYNGEERAKGNILERFSAQQFPDLHSELNLSSLELGDSALYFCASSKMTGYNEQFFGPGTRLTVL.

The gene calls are TRBV14 and TRBJ2-1; no clear D gene. Per germline, CDR1 SGHDN and CDR2 FVKESK. The V end was cut by 3 bases, the J end by 5 bases, with 8 bases between. CDR3 length equals 13 residues. CDR3 bases: TGTGCCAGCAGCCATGGTCGGGACAATGAGCAGTTCTTC. Protein sequence: CASSHGRDNEQFF.

This chain joins TRBV7-6 and TRBJ2-2; D may be TRBD2 (6 bases). The V gene's germline CDR1 is SGHVS and CDR2 FNYEAQ. The CDR3 consists of 16 residues. The germline V and J ends were trimmed by 1 base and 7 bases, with 16 bases remaining between them. CDR3 DNA: TGTGCCAGCAGCTTAGGTCTTGGCGGGACGGTCGGGGAGCTGTTTTTT. As protein: CASSLGLGGTVGELFF.

The V call is TRBV19, the J call TRBJ2-2; TRBD2 matches 8 bases. CDR3 length: 17 residues. V was clipped by 0 bases and J by 5 bases; unmatched bases: 8. From germline, CDR1 is LNHDA and CDR2 SQIVND (reference sequence). The CDR3 region has the DNA TGTGCCAGTAGTATAGACGCCGGGGGGGCAAGGACCGGGGAGCTGTTTTTT. As protein: CASSIDAGGARTGELFF.

The J gene is TRBJ1-2, the V gene TRBV7-2; D is possibly TRBD1 (5 bases). Germline CDR1 and CDR2: SGHTA and FQGNSA. The CDR3 sequence is 16 residues long. Trimming took off 2 bases at V and 4 bases at J, with 17 bases between the two ends. The CDR3 is CASSLSPDGATYGYTF. The CDR3 DNA reads TGTGCCAGCAGCTTATCCCCCGATGGGGCTACCTATGGCTACACCTTC.

This clone appeared a few times. The chain has TRBV30 and TRBJ1-3; D may be TRBD1 (6 bases). Trimming took 7 bases from V and 5 from J, leaving 18 bases between them. The CDR3 consists of 14 residues. The germline V gene encodes CDR1 GTSNPN and CDR2 SVGIG (reference sequence). The CDR3 loop is CASDTGSSRNTIYF. CDR3 bases: TGTGCCTCAGACACAGGGTCTTCTAGAAACACCATATATTTT.

This clone appeared a single time. V and J are TRBV5-4 and TRBJ2-7; TRBD2 agrees at 13 bases. This CDR3 has 14 residues. Germline V CDR1 and CDR2: SGHNT, YYREEE (reference sequence). V shed 5 bases and J 5 bases; nucleotides not matched to a gene: 4. The CDR3 loop reads CASRGTSGIHEQYF. The CDR3 DNA follows: TGTGCCAGCAGGGGGACTAGCGGGATCCACGAGCAGTACTTC.

V gene TRBV11-2 combines with J gene TRBJ2-7; 8 nucleotides match TRBD2. CDR3 length: 15 amino acids. J gave up 2 bases and V 1 base, and 4 bases lay outside the gene matches. CDR1 and CDR2 from the germline V gene are SGHAT and FQNNGV. The CDR3 nucleotides are TGTGCCAGCAGCTTAGTACGGGAGGGCACCTACGAGCAGTACTTC. Its translation is CASSLVREGTYEQYF.